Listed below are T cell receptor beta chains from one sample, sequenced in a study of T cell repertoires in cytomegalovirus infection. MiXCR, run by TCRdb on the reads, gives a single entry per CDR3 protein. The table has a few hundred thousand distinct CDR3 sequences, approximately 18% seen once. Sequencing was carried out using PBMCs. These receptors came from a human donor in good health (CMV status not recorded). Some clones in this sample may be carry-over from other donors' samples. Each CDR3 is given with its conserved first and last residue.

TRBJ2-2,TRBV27,CAISGGQNTGELFF
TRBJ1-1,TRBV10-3,CAIRGQGSTEAFF
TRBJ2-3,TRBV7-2,CASSLATGTLDTQYF
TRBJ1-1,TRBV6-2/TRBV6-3,CASSYQGPTEAFF
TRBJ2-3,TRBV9,CASSQLAGGMDTQYF
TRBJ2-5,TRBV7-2,CASTLLETQYF
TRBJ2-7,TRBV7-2,CASSLKLPYEQYF
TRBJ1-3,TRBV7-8,CASSFDSTGNTIYF
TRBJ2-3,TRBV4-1,CASSQVLSTDTQYF
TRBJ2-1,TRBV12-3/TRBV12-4,CVSGVWGEQFF
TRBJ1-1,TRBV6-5,CASHAPMNTEAFF
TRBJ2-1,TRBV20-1,CSARDAGGPNNEQFF
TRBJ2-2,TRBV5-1,CASRGPGGRGAGELFF
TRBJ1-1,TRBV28,CASSLSGAGTEAFF
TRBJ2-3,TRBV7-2,CASSRERTDTQYF
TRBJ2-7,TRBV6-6,CASSEGVTADYEQYF
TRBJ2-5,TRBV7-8,CASSLIGGTFQETQYF
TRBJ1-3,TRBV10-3,CAIKVGNSGNTIYF
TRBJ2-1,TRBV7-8,CASENWNGASGRGYEQFF
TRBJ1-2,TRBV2,CASNEGPSQDHYGYTF
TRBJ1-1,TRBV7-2,CASRPNRGYSTEAFF
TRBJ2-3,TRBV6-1,CASNPYSGSTDTQYF
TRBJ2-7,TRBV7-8,CASSLRSGTGTYEQYF
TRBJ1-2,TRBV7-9,CASSLAQVPNGYTF
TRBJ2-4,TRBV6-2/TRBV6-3,CASSSPTTRDIQYF
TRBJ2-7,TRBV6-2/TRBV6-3,CASSYGGGTYEQYF
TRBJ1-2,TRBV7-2,CASSLDGNYGYTF
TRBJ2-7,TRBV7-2,CASSPTAGDYEQYF
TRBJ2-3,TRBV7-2,CASSLGSLAGGADTQYF
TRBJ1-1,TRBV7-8,CASSLALTHRTNTEAFF
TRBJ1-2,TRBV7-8,CASSYGPNYGYTF
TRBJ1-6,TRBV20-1,CSASVRTALKCTLHF
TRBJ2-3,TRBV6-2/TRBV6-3,CASSPRRDTTDTQYF
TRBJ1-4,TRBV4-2,CASSQAGLKNEKLFF
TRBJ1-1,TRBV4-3,CASSQDPPAGETEAFF
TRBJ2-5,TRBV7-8,CASSLSLGKETQYF